One and the same sample provided the 5 T cell receptor beta chains below, sequenced in a study of cytomegalovirus exposure and HLA in healthy donors. The PCR used 60 Vbeta and 13 Jbeta primers. TCRdb's table, derived via immunoSEQ multiplex PCR, lists solely in-frame clones and lacks some. The sample holds approximately 110,000 clones; around 72% are singletons and the top ten take 8% to 8.5%. Sequencing was done on a sample of PBMCs. The receptor source for this set is a woman aged 35 to 49 in good health and CMV-seropositive.

A single count supports this clone. The chain recombines TRBV5-1 with TRBJ2-7, with 7 bases lining up with TRBD1. The CDR3 is 16 amino acids. The germline V gene encodes CDR1 SGHRS and CDR2 YFSETQ. V lost 4 bases and J lost 0; bases outside the gene matches: 10. CDR3 coding DNA: TGCGCCAGCAGCCAAGGGGGACAGATTCCCTCCTACGAGCAGTACTTC. The encoded protein is CASSQGGQIPSYEQYF.

This clone was observed once. The J gene is TRBJ1-1, the V gene TRBV9; maybe TRBD1 (6 bases). The V and J ends lost 7 bases and 8 bases respectively, with 18 bases between them. Germline lookup yields CDR1 SGDLS and CDR2 YYNGEE. CDR3 length equals 13 residues. DNA for the CDR3: TGTGCCAGCGTTTCGAATCCGGGACAAGAAGCTTTCTTT. Residues: CASVSNPGQEAFF.

The chain combines TRBV28 with TRBJ2-7, with TRBD2 matching 11 bases. With 7 bases clipped from V and 7 bases from J, the junction kept 12 bases outside the gene matches. The length of the CDR3 is 15 residues. Germline V gene data show CDR1 as MDHEN and CDR2 as SYDVKM. This CDR3 reads CASTTPGLAVSEQYF. DNA for the CDR3: TGTGCCAGCACGACCCCGGGACTAGCGGTATCGGAGCAGTACTTC.

The genes are TRBV29-1 and TRBJ2-4; D possibly corresponds to TRBD1 (6 bases). Trimming took 5 bases from V and 5 from J, leaving 13 bases between them. There are 13 residues in the CDR3. CDR1 SQVTM and CDR2 ANQGSEA come from the germline V gene. The CDR3 region is CSVLYPGENIQYF. CDR3 bases: TGCAGCGTTCTATACCCAGGGGAAAACATTCAGTACTTC.

This chain links TRBV29-1 with TRBJ1-2; tentatively, D is TRBD1 (6 bases). V lost 7 bases and J 3 bases, leaving 15 bases between the germline ends. This CDR3 has 13 residues. Germline loops: CDR1 SQVTM, CDR2 ANQGSEA. Here the CDR3 reads CSAQQGRDYGYTF. CDR3 sequence (DNA): TGCAGCGCACAACAGGGTAGGGACTATGGCTACACCTTC. The complete variable domain, with remaining parts taken from reference TRBV29-1 and TRBJ1-2, reads SAVISQKPSRDICQRGTSLTIQCQVDSQVTMMFWYRQQPGQSLTLIATANQGSEATYESGFVIDKFPISRPNLTFSTLTVSNMSPEDSSIYLCSAQQGRDYGYTFGSGTRLTVV.